This entry lists 26 T cell receptor beta chains sequenced from one sample in a study of T-cell reconstitution after alpha-beta-depleted transplantation in children. A TCRbeta library incorporating unique molecular identifiers was prepared. TCRdb redid the calling of the PCR reads with MiXCR, one entry per CDR3 protein. The data show some 830,000 distinct CDR3 sequences, with roughly 15% seen just once and approximately 5% held by the top ten. Here the sequenced sample was PBMCs, mostly from graft donor cells, taken 360 days after TCRalphabeta/CD19-depleted stem cell transplant. Source of these receptors: a male patient younger than 18 who had a stem cell transplant for acute lymphoblastic leukemia, so the T cells may come from the graft donor.

The table lists this clonotype with many counts. The rearrangement uses TRBV7-9 and TRBJ2-7; D is possibly TRBD2 (5 bases). With 0 bases removed from V and 1 base from J, the gap between germline ends came to 10 bases. There are 15 residues in the CDR3. Germline CDR1 reads SEHNR; CDR2 reads FQNEAQ (reference sequence). The DNA for the CDR3 is TGTGCCAGCAGCTTAGCAGCGGTGACATCCTACGAGCAGTACTTC. It translates to CASSLAAVTSYEQYF.

This clonotype has only a few counts. The chain employs TRBV3-1 and TRBJ2-7, with a possible D match to TRBD2 (5 bases). The germline V gene has CDR1 LGHDT and CDR2 YNNKEL (reference sequence). The CDR3 covers 11 residues. V dropped 1 base and J dropped 13 bases, with 11 bases sitting between them. The CDR3 region is CASSQAASTYF. The DNA of the CDR3 is TGTGCCAGCAGCCAAGCGGCTAGCACCTACTTC.

The chain uses TRBV5-1 and TRBJ2-1; 7 nucleotides align to TRBD2. Germline loops: CDR1 SGHRS, CDR2 YFSETQ. This CDR3 contains 15 residues. The ends lost 4 bases at V and 7 bases at J; junction bases unmatched: 11. The CDR3 nucleotides are TGCGCCAGCAGCCCGGGGGGTGGACCACCGAATGAGCAGTTCTTC. Encoded protein: CASSPGGGPPNEQFF.

This clonotype showed up many times. The chain is built from TRBV11-3 and TRBJ2-2, with 7 bases matching TRBD1. CDR1 and CDR2 from the germline V gene are SGHNT and YENEEA. The CDR3 has 16 amino acids. V was pared by 4 bases and J by 0 bases, with 5 bases of the junction left unmatched. The CDR3 region has the DNA TGTGCCAGCAGCTCTAGACAGGGCGCGAACACCGGGGAGCTGTTTTTT. Its translation is CASSSRQGANTGELFF. Variable domain in full (rest from reference TRBV11-3 and TRBJ2-2): EAGVVQSPRYKIIEKKQPVAFWCNPISGHNTLYWYLQNLGQGPELLIRYENEEAVDDSQLPKDRFSAERLKGVDSTLKIQPAELGDSAVYLCASSSRQGANTGELFFGEGSRLTVL.

J is TRBJ2-7 and V is TRBV20-1; 10 bases agree with TRBD2. Looked up from germline, CDR1 is DFQATT and CDR2 is SNEGSKA (reference sequence). This CDR3 is 14 amino acids long. The ends lost 8 bases at V and 3 bases at J; junction bases unmatched: 10. This chain's CDR3 is CSPISSGRSYEQYF. The CDR3 coding sequence is TGCAGTCCGATATCTAGCGGGAGAAGCTACGAGCAGTACTTC.

This clonotype was recorded a few times. The CDR3 DNA is TGCGCCAGCAGCCCACCTCTAGGGACGGCCTACAATGAGCAGTTCTTC. Its protein product is CASSPPLGTAYNEQFF. The chain couples TRBV5-1 to TRBJ2-1; D tentatively reads TRBD1 or TRBD2 (5 bases each). Germline CDR1 reads SGHRS; CDR2 reads YFSETQ. The V end lost 4 bases, the J end lost 2 bases, and 16 bases lay between the germline ends. The CDR3 loop spans 16 amino acids.

This clonotype was seen ten or more times. The J gene is TRBJ2-3, the V gene TRBV27; 8 bases map to TRBD2. The junction had 12 bases not matched to a gene; V was cut back by 6 bases and J by 4 bases. CDR3 size: 16 residues. Germline CDR1 reads MNHEY; CDR2 reads SMNVEV (reference sequence). CDR3 nucleotides: TGTGCCAGCAGCGCCTATGGGCGGGAGGTGTCAGATACGCAGTATTTT. The encoded protein is CASSAYGREVSDTQYF.

The rearrangement uses TRBV30 and TRBJ2-3; D is ambiguous. CDR1 GTSNPN and CDR2 SVGIG come from the germline V gene (reference sequence). The V end lost 4 bases, the J end lost 3 bases, and 14 bases lay between the germline ends. The CDR3 spans 14 residues. The CDR3 loop reads CAWIGQFVTDTQYF. The CDR3 DNA is TGTGCCTGGATAGGGCAGTTTGTGACAGATACGCAGTATTTT. The full variable domain, its missing parts supplied by reference TRBV30 and TRBJ2-3, is SQTIHQWPATLVQPVGSPLSLECTVEGTSNPNLYWYRQAAGRGLQLLFYSVGIGQISSEVPQNLSASRPQDRQFILSSKKLLLSDSGFYLCAWIGQFVTDTQYFGPGTRLTVL.

This clonotype was recorded many times. This rearrangement joins TRBV9 to TRBJ1-1; D is perhaps TRBD1 (5 bases). The germline gives CDR1 SGDLS, CDR2 YYNGEE. The CDR3 has 14 residues. V shed 0 bases and J shed 1 base, with 7 bases lying between them. The CDR3 loop is CASSVVGANTEAFF. CDR3 sequence (DNA): TGTGCCAGCAGCGTAGTAGGGGCGAACACTGAAGCTTTCTTT. The whole variable domain, remainder taken from reference TRBV9 and TRBJ1-1, is DSGVTQTPKHLITATGQRVTLRCSPRSGDLSVYWYQQSLDQGLQFLIQYYNGEERAKGNILERFSAQQFPDLHSELNLSSLELGDSALYFCASSVVGANTEAFFGQGTRLTVV.

This clonotype was seen just once. This chain uses TRBV3-1 with TRBJ2-3; TRBD1 aligns across 7 bases. Losses at the gene ends were 5 bases for V and 4 bases for J; bases not matched to a gene: 18. CDR3 size: 18 residues. Germline V CDR1 and CDR2: LGHDT, YNNKEL (reference sequence). The CDR3 here is CASSSSSRGPVTADTQYF. The CDR3 nucleotides read TGTGCCAGCAGCTCCAGCTCTAGGGGGCCGGTTACGGCAGATACGCAGTATTTT.

The chain couples TRBV14 to TRBJ1-2; D perhaps matches TRBD1 (5 bases). There are 14 residues in the CDR3. In germline, CDR1 is SGHDN, CDR2 FVKESK. The V gene lost 5 bases and the J gene lost 0 bases, with 10 bases spanning the gap. Here the CDR3 DNA reads TGTGCCAGCAGCACGAGGGGTTCTAACTATGGCTACACCTTC. Protein product: CASSTRGSNYGYTF.

Only a few counts were recorded for this clonotype. The rearrangement uses TRBV29-1 and TRBJ2-5; 8 bases line up with TRBD2. Germline values: CDR1 SQVTM, CDR2 ANQGSEA. CDR3 size: 15 residues. J lost 4 bases, V lost 4 bases, and 11 bases had no gene match. CDR3 loop: CSVASGSSRGETQYF. For the CDR3, the DNA is TGCAGCGTTGCCAGCGGGAGTAGTCGAGGAGAGACCCAGTACTTC.

V and J are TRBV7-6 and TRBJ2-1; TRBD1 agrees at 9 bases. In germline, CDR1 is SGHVS, CDR2 FNYEAQ. V lost 5 bases, J lost 0 bases, and 8 bases stayed unmatched. The CDR3 length is 17 residues. The CDR3 loop is CASSLWTGEGSYNEQFF. CDR3 in DNA: TGTGCCAGCAGCCTATGGACAGGGGAGGGCTCCTACAATGAGCAGTTCTTC.

This clonotype was observed a few times. The chain carries TRBV9 and TRBJ2-4; D unclear. The CDR3 has 18 residues. CDR1 and CDR2 (germline): SGDLS, YYNGEE. Trimming cost V 4 bases and J 0 bases, with 20 bases left between them. CDR3 bases: TGTGCCAGCAGCCCCCCCCCGATTTCTCCCCTAGCCAAAAACATTCAGTACTTC. It codes for CASSPPPISPLAKNIQYF. Full variable domain (rest looked up from reference TRBV9 and TRBJ2-4): DSGVTQTPKHLITATGQRVTLRCSPRSGDLSVYWYQQSLDQGLQFLIQYYNGEERAKGNILERFSAQQFPDLHSELNLSSLELGDSALYFCASSPPPISPLAKNIQYFGAGTRLSVL.

In its sample, this clonotype was seen a few times. The chain has TRBV20-1 and TRBJ1-1; possible D gene TRBD1, 5 bases. CDR1 is DFQATT, CDR2 SNEGSKA, per germline (reference sequence). There are 14 residues in the CDR3. Trimming took 2 bases from V and 1 from J, leaving 11 bases between them. The CDR3 coding sequence is TGCAGTGCTAGACCGTCTACAGGGAACACTGAAGCTTTCTTT. This translates into CSARPSTGNTEAFF.

The rearrangement links TRBV6-5 to TRBJ1-1; D is possibly TRBD1 (5 bases). The germline gives CDR1 MNHEY, CDR2 SVGAGI. CDR3 length equals 17 residues. V lost 3 bases and J 4 bases, leaving 21 bases between the germline ends. CDR3 DNA sequence: TGTGCCAGCAGTTATTCGCCAGGGCGGGTCCGTAGCACTGAAGCTTTCTTT. It codes for CASSYSPGRVRSTEAFF.

This chain uses TRBV29-1 with TRBJ2-3; possibly TRBD2 for D (5 bases). The germline gives CDR1 SQVTM, CDR2 ANQGSEA. The CDR3 covers 13 residues. This CDR3 is CSLAFASTDTQYF. The CDR3 region has the DNA TGCAGTCTAGCCTTTGCTAGCACAGATACGCAGTATTTT.

To note about this clonotype: Given the absence of the conserved phenylalanine or tryptophan at the CDR3 end, a read error is likely. The chain joins TRBV12-3 or TRBV12-4 to TRBJ2-3; TRBD2 might be the D (6 bases). The CDR3 consists of 14 residues. V dropped 6 bases and J dropped 1 base, with 11 bases sitting between them. Written as DNA, the CDR3 is TGTGCCAGCAGCTGGACTACCCGCACAGATACGCAGTATGTT. It yields the protein CASSWTTRTDTQYV.

This clonotype was counted many times. The CDR3 sequence: CSVEDRRYEQYF. CDR3 sequence (DNA): TGCAGCGTGGAGGACAGACGATACGAGCAGTACTTC. The gene calls are TRBV29-1 and TRBJ2-7, with a weak D call TRBD1 (6 bases). CDR1 SQVTM and CDR2 ANQGSEA come from the germline V gene. Trimming pared 6 bases from V and 4 bases from J, leaving 13 bases between. The CDR3 loop spans 12 amino acids.

The table lists this clonotype with a few counts. The rearrangement links TRBV18 to TRBJ1-5; no reliable D call. This CDR3 comprises 12 residues. Trimming removed 6 bases from V and 7 bases from J, with 10 bases in between. Germline V lookup: CDR1 KGHSH, CDR2 LQKENI. The CDR3 nucleotides are TGTGCCAGCTCGTATGGGAGGCAGCCCCAGCATTTT. Residues: CASSYGRQPQHF.

This clonotype was counted between two and nine times. The V and J genes are TRBV9 and TRBJ1-1; D is unclear. Germline assignment: CDR1 SGDLS and CDR2 YYNGEE. With 0 bases removed from V and 10 bases from J, the gap between germline ends came to 13 bases. CDR3 size: 13 residues. CDR3 coding DNA: TGTGCCAGCAGCGTAGGTGGGGTTGGGATAGCTTTCTTT. Residues: CASSVGGVGIAFF.

The chain has TRBV4-1 and TRBJ1-1; no reliable D call. The CDR3 runs 13 residues. The germline V gene has CDR1 MGHRA and CDR2 YSYEKL. Trimming left V 1 base short and J 3 bases short, with 6 bases between. The CDR3 protein is CASSQGIDTEAFF. The CDR3 region has the DNA TGCGCCAGCAGCCAAGGCATAGACACTGAAGCTTTCTTT.

This clonotype has just a few counts. The chain is built from TRBV7-6 and TRBJ2-3; a possible D gene is TRBD2 (5 bases). The CDR3 is made up of 16 amino acids. V was trimmed by 0 bases and J by 6 bases, leaving 16 bases between them. Germline V CDR1 and CDR2: SGHVS, FNYEAQ. The DNA of the CDR3 is TGTGCCAGCAGCTTAGCGCTCGGAGGTTATGAGGATACGCAGTATTTT. Amino acids: CASSLALGGYEDTQYF. Full variable domain (outside the CDR3, taken from reference TRBV7-6 and TRBJ2-3): GAGVSQSPRYKVTKRGQDVALRCDPISGHVSLYWYRQALGQGPEFLTYFNYEAQQDKSGLPNDRFSAERPEGSISTLTIQRTEQRDSAMYRCASSLALGGYEDTQYFGPGTRLTVL.

This clonotype was found a few times. V and J are TRBV20-1 and TRBJ2-7; D is possibly TRBD2 (5 bases). Germline CDR1 is DFQATT and CDR2 is SNEGSKA (reference sequence). The CDR3 is 13 amino acids. The V end was cut by 1 base, the J end by 6 bases, with 13 bases between. CDR3: CSARVRPGVEQYF. The CDR3 DNA reads TGCAGTGCTAGAGTGAGACCCGGGGTCGAGCAGTACTTC.

This clonotype was detected ten times or more. The chain links TRBV29-1 to TRBJ2-7; 9 bases are a match to TRBD2. The CDR3 has 12 amino acids. V lost 6 bases, J lost 9 bases, and 9 bases stayed unmatched. CDR1 and CDR2 from the germline V gene are SQVTM and ANQGSEA. CDR3 sequence reads: CSVSSGRGGQYF. CDR3 nucleotide sequence: TGCAGCGTCAGTAGCGGGAGAGGCGGGCAGTACTTC.

There are a few counts of this clonotype. The chain uses TRBV7-9 and TRBJ2-1; TRBD1 agrees at 8 bases. V was clipped by 7 bases and J by 12 bases; unmatched bases: 8. This CDR3 spans 12 amino acids. Germline V gives CDR1 SEHNR, CDR2 FQNEAQ (reference sequence). The CDR3 DNA follows: TGTGCCAGCACGTACAGGGGGAATTGGCAGTTCTTC. Its translation is CASTYRGNWQFF.